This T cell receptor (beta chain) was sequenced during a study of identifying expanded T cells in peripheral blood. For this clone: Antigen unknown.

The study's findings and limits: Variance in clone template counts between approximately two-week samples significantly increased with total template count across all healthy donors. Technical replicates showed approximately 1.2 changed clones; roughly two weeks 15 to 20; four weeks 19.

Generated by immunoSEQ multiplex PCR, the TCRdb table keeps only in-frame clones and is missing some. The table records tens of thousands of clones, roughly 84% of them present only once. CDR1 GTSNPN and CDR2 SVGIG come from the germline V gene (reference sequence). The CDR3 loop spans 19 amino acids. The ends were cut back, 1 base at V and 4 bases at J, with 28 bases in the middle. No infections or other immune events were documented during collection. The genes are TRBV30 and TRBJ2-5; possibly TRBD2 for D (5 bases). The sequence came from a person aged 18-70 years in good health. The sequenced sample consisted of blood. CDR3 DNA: TGTGCCTGGAGTGCCAAGGCCGGGCTTGAGGGTAGACATCGAGAGACCCAGTACTTC. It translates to CAWSAKAGLEGRHRETQYF.